One T cell receptor (beta chain) is described in this entry. Its antigen is undetermined. Looked up from germline, CDR1 is SGHKS and CDR2 is YYEKEE (reference sequence). J was trimmed by 5 bases and V by 4 bases; bases with no gene match: 7. This CDR3 contains 15 residues. This sample was included in a study of cytomegalovirus exposure and HLA in healthy donors. Overall study results and limits: Sequencing likely generated an artifact that appeared as a cluster of highly shared sequence variants. Later analysis suggested most CMV-associated TCR beta chains were HLA-restricted. In a later analysis, DRB1 alleles had the most associated TCRs; HLA-C alleles the fewest.

The PCR used 60 Vbeta and 13 Jbeta primers. Here immunoSEQ multiplex PCR was the method, and the copy in TCRdb shows in-frame clones only, minus some. The sample yields approximately 100,000 clones, about 79% seen once. Material for sequencing was PBMCs. This chain joins TRBV5-5 and TRBJ2-2, with 8 bases that match TRBD1. The receptor was derived from a human donor in good health. Here the CDR3 reads CASSPEDRVTGELFF. The CDR3 DNA sequence: TGTGCCAGCAGCCCCGAGGACAGGGTGACCGGGGAGCTGTTTTTT.